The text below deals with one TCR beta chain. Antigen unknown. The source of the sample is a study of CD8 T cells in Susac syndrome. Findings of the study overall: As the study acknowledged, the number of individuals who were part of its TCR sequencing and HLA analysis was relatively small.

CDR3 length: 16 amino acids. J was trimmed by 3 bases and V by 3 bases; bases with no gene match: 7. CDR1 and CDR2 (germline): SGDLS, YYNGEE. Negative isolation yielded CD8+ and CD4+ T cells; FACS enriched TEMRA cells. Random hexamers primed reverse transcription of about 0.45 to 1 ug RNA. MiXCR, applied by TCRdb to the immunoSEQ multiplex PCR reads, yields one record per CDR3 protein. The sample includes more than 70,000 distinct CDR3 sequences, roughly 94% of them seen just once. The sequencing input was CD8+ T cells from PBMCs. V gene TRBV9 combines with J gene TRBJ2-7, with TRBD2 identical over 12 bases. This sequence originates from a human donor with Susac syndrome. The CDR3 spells CASSDPLAGGGYEQYF. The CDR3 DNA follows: TGTGCCAGCAGCGACCCCCTAGCGGGGGGGGGCTACGAGCAGTACTTC.